The source of this T cell receptor beta chain is a study of T cells after yellow fever vaccination. Study results and caveats: Subsequent to the booster, the majority of primary-vaccination clones reappeared (around 97% CD4, 88% CD8).

This CDR3 region has 16 residues. Germline CDR1 is SGHNT and CDR2 is YYREEE (reference sequence). The V and J ends lost 1 base and 0 bases respectively, with 14 bases between them. TCRdb analysed the 5' RACE reads with MiXCR anew, one entry per CDR3 protein. The table shows 500,000 to 650,000 distinct CDR3 sequences, with 10% to 15% occurring only once. In regard to this clonotype: Its antigen is unidentified.

The sequenced sample was PBMCs, obtained on the day of the yellow fever booster vaccination. The receptor comes from a man aged 25 to 40 who received the YFV17D yellow fever vaccine. The chain combines TRBV5-4 with TRBJ2-7, with TRBD2 as a possible D gene (7 bases). The CDR3 nucleotides read TGTGCCAGCAGCTTGTCGGGGGGCGGGAGCTCCTACGAGCAGTACTTC. It yields the protein CASSLSGGGSSYEQYF.